This TCR beta chain appears in the sequencing data of a study of long-term antiretroviral therapy in people with HIV. Overall study findings and caveats: It was not possible to obtain data on ART adherence, viral resistance or therapy changes. Clonal populations expanded prior to ART predominated within the repertoire at all time points.

Participants who had HIV were, without exception, treated in the United States. Specimens retained roughly 0.95-11 million cryopreserved PBMC preceding DNA extraction. The CDR3 spans 13 residues. V gave up 4 bases and J gave up 8 bases; unmatched junction bases: 5. Germline CDR1 reads MNHNY; CDR2 reads SVGAGI (reference sequence). With regard to this clone: No antigen is known for it.

Run at survey level, the immunoSEQ assay was version v3.0. TCRdb's copy holds only in-frame clones and misses some; the assay was immunoSEQ multiplex PCR. Of roughly 9,200 clones listed, over 65% are singletons. The V and J genes are TRBV6-6 and TRBJ1-2; 9 bases are shared with TRBD1. The sequence derives from a man aged 40-55 years with HIV. The sample here was unsorted PBMCs, taken 0.6 years before starting antiretroviral therapy. Here the CDR3 DNA reads TGTGCCAGCAGTTCGACAGGGGGTGAAGGCTACACCTTC. This sequence encodes CASSSTGGEGYTF.